Sequencing of this TCR beta chain was carried out in a study of cytomegalovirus exposure and HLA in healthy donors. With V trimmed by 4 bases and J by 0 bases, 17 bases remained unmatched. From germline, CDR1 is SGHRS and CDR2 YFSETQ. This CDR3 is built from 19 residues. 60 Vbeta and 13 Jbeta primers were used in PCR. The method was immunoSEQ multiplex PCR; TCRdb's version includes in-frame clones alone and lacks a portion of them. The sample holds 200,000 to 250,000 clones; about 80% are singletons and the top ten take under 0.8%. The rearrangement links TRBV5-1 to TRBJ2-5; TRBD2 matches at 8 bases. The specimen sequenced was PBMCs. This TCR came from a man younger than 30 in good health and CMV-seronegative. This chain's CDR3 is CASSLRSRVAGGNQETQYF. CDR3 sequence (DNA): TGCGCCAGCAGCCTTCGGTCCCGAGTGGCGGGGGGCAACCAAGAGACCCAGTACTTC.